The TCR beta chain described here comes from a study of T cell responses to AZD1222 COVID-19 vaccine. Study-level results: Nearly half of spike-specific TCRs reportedly go after variant regions that carry no mutations. Vaccine-associated CD4 TCRs spanned spike, dominant at 160-218 and 743-854. Baseline seropositivity occurred in only a handful of AZD1222 recipients. Breadth and depth of Spike-specific TCRs rose after two AZD1222 doses.

For this clone: Its antigen is undetermined.

The CDR3 totals 13 residues. Germline CDR1 and CDR2: MNHEY and SMNVEV (reference sequence). V lost 5 bases and J lost 5, with 12 bases in between. Produced via immunoSEQ multiplex PCR; TCRdb's table is partial and in-frame only. The sample records some 150,000 clones, approximately 95% being singletons. This TCR was sampled from an adult in good health. The chain recombines TRBV27 with TRBJ1-1, with D maybe TRBD1 (5 bases). This specimen consisted of peripheral blood, obtained on day 0 of MenACWY control vaccination. CDR3 sequence: CASSSSGLTEAFF. The CDR3 bases are TGTGCCAGCAGTAGCTCAGGGTTAACTGAAGCTTTCTTT.